Each of the 8 T cell receptor beta chains below was sequenced from the same sample in a study of T cell responses to AZD1222 COVID-19 vaccine. Assay used: immunoSEQ multiplex PCR; TCRdb lists only in-frame clones, some missing. The sample lists approximately 50,000 clones, roughly 90% seen once, with 6.5% to 8.5% in the top ten. Here the sequenced sample was peripheral blood, taken 28 days after the second AZD1222 dose. The receptor source for this set is an adult who received the AZD1222 COVID-19 vaccine.

The chain carries TRBV5-1 and TRBJ1-6, with 10 positions matching TRBD1. CDR1 and CDR2 from the germline V gene are SGHRS and YFSETQ. J lost 10 bases, V lost 0 bases, and 4 bases had no gene match. The CDR3 sequence is 15 residues long. The chain's CDR3 is CASSLGGTGESPLHF. As DNA, the CDR3 is TGCGCCAGCAGCTTGGGGGGGACAGGGGAGTCACCCCTCCACTTT.

The chain recombines TRBV30 with TRBJ2-5; 16 nucleotides agree with TRBD2. The ends lost 3 bases at V and 2 bases at J; junction bases unmatched: 3. CDR1 GTSNPN and CDR2 SVGIG come from the germline V gene (reference sequence). The CDR3 contains 16 residues. Here the CDR3 DNA reads TGTGCCTGGAGCGCGGGACTAGCGGGGGGGCAAGAGACCCAGTACTTC. It is translated as CAWSAGLAGGQETQYF.

This chain uses TRBV2 with TRBJ2-4, with 10 bases lining up with TRBD1. This CDR3 is built from 15 residues. Germline V gene data show CDR1 as SNHLY and CDR2 as FYNNEI. Trimming at V came to 6 bases and at J to 1 base, leaving 3 bases not matched to a gene. CDR3 protein: CASRGTGEAKNIQYF. The CDR3 bases are TGTGCCAGCAGGGGGACAGGGGAGGCCAAAAACATTCAGTACTTC.

The chain carries TRBV6-2 or TRBV6-3 and TRBJ2-7; the match to TRBD2 covers 7 bases. This CDR3 contains 17 residues. Germline trimming cut 2 bases from V and 5 bases from J; bases unmatched to any gene: 15. The V gene's germline CDR1 is MNHEY and CDR2 SVGEGT. CDR3 amino acids: CASSYVGGTPFVNEQYF. CDR3 coding DNA: TGTGCCAGCAGTTACGTCGGGGGGACTCCCTTTGTCAACGAGCAGTACTTC.

CDR3 coding DNA: TGTGCCAGCAGCCCAGGGGGCGAGTACGAGCAGTACTTC. Its protein product is CASSPGGEYEQYF. The rearrangement joins TRBV5-4 to TRBJ2-7; TRBD1 matches 8 bases. Looked up from germline, CDR1 is SGHNT and CDR2 is YYREEE (reference sequence). This CDR3 has 13 residues. J lost 4 bases, V lost 4 bases, and 4 bases had no gene match.

The chain is built from TRBV28 and TRBJ1-2; D call uncertain. Per germline, CDR1 MDHEN and CDR2 SYDVKM. Trimming cost V 4 bases and J 5 bases, with 8 bases left between them. This CDR3 contains 12 residues. CDR3: CASSSGVYGYTF. The CDR3 DNA reads as TGTGCCAGCAGTTCTGGGGTATATGGCTACACCTTC.

The gene calls are TRBV5-8 and TRBJ1-6; D is ambiguous. This CDR3 has 14 amino acids. V lost 2 bases, J lost 0 bases, and 3 bases lay in between. Germline V CDR1 and CDR2: SGHTS, YDEGEE. This chain's CDR3 is CASSFSSYNSPLHF. CDR3 DNA sequence: TGTGCCAGCAGCTTCAGCTCCTATAATTCACCCCTCCACTTT.

The CDR3 spells CASSQVPTGRTNEKLFF. CDR3 coding DNA: TGCGCCAGCAGCCAAGTTCCGACAGGGAGAACTAATGAAAAACTGTTTTTT. The rearrangement uses TRBV4-1 and TRBJ1-4; 7 positions agree with TRBD1. The CDR3 consists of 17 residues. Trimming cost V 1 base and J 1 base; bases outside gene matches: 6. CDR1 and CDR2 from the germline V gene are MGHRA and YSYEKL.